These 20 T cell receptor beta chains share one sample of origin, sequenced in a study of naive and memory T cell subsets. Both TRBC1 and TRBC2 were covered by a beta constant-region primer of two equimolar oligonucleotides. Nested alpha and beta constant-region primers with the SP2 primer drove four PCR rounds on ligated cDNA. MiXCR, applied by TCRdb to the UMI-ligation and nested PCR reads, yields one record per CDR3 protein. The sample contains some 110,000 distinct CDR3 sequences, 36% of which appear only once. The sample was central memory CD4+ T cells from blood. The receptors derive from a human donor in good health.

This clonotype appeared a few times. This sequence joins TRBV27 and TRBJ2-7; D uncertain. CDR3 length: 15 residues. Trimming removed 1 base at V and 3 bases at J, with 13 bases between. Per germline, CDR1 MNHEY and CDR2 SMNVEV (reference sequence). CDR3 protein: CASSLFVGSLYEQYF. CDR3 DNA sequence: TGTGCCAGCAGTTTATTTGTAGGCTCCCTCTACGAGCAGTACTTC.

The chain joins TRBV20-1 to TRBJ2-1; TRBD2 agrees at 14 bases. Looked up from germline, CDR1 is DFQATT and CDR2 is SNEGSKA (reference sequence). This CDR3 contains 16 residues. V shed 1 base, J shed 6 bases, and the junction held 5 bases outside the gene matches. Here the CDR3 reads CSARAQTSGRANEQFF. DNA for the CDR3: TGCAGTGCTAGAGCTCAGACTAGCGGGAGGGCCAATGAGCAGTTCTTC.

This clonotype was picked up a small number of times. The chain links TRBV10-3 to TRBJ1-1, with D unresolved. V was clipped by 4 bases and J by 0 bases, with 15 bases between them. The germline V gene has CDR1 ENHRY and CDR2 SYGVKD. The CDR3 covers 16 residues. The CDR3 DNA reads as TGTGCCATCAGTGGTGACTCGAGGATAATGAACACTGAAGCTTTCTTT. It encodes CAISGDSRIMNTEAFF.

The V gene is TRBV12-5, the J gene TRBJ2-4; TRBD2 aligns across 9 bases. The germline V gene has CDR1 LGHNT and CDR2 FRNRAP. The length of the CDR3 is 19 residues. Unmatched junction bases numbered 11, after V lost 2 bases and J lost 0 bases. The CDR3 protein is CASGLWVAGEDRAKNIQYF. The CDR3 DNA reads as TGTGCTAGTGGTTTGTGGGTAGCGGGAGAGGATCGAGCCAAAAACATTCAGTACTTC.

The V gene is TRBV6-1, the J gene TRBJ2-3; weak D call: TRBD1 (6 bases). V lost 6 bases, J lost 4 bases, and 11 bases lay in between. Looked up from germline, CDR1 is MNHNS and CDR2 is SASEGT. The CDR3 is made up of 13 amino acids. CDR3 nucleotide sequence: TGTGCCAGCAGCAGGGGCCTGGCAGATACGCAGTATTTT. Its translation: CASSRGLADTQYF.

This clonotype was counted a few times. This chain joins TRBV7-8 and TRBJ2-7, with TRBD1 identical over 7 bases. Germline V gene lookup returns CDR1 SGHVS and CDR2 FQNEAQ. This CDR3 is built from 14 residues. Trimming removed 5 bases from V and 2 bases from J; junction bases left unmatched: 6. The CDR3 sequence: CASSLDRVTYEQYF. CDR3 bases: TGTGCCAGCAGCCTAGACAGGGTTACCTACGAGCAGTACTTC.

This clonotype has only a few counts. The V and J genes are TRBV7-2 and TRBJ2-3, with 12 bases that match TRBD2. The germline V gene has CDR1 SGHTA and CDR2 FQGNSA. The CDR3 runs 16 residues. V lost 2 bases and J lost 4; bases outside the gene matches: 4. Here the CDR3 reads CASSLRLAGEADTQYF. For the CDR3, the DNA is TGTGCCAGCAGCTTAAGACTAGCGGGAGAAGCAGATACGCAGTATTTT.

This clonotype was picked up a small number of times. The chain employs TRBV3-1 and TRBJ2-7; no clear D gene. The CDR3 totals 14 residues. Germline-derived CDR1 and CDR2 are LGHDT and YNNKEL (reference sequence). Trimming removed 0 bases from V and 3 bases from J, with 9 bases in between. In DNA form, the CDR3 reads TGTGCCAGCAGCCAAGAATCTCGACTCTACGAGCAGTACTTC. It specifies CASSQESRLYEQYF.

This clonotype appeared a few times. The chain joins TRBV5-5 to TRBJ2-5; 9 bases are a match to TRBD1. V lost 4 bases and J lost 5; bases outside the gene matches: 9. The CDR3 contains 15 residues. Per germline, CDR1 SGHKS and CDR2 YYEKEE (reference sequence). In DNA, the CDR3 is TGTGCCAGCAGCAACGGGACAGGGAGTCGGGAGACCCAGTACTTC. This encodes CASSNGTGSRETQYF.

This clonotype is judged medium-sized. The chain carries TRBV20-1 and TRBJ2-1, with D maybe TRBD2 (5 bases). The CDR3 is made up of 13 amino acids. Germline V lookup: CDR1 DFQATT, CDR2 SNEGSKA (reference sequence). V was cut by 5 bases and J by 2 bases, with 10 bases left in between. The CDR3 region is CSAFRGAYNEQFF. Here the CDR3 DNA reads TGCAGTGCTTTCCGGGGAGCCTACAATGAGCAGTTCTTC.

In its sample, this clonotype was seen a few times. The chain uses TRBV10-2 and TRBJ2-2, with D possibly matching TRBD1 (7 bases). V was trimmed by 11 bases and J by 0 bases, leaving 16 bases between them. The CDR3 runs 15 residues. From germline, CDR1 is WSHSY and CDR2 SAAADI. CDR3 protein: CAGLQGSANTGELFF. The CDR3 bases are TGCGCCGGACTACAGGGGTCAGCGAACACCGGGGAGCTGTTTTTT.

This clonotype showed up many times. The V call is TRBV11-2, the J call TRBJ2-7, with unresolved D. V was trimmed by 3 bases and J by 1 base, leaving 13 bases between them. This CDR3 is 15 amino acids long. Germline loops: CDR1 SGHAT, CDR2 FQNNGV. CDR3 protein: CASSFFPANSYEQYF. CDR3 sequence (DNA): TGTGCCAGCAGCTTTTTCCCAGCCAATTCCTACGAGCAGTACTTC.

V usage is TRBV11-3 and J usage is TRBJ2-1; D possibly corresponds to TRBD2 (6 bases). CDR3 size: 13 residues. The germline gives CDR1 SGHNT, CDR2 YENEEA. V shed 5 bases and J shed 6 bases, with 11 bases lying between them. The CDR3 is CASSHGTANEQFF. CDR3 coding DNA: TGTGCCAGCAGCCATGGGACTGCCAATGAGCAGTTCTTC.

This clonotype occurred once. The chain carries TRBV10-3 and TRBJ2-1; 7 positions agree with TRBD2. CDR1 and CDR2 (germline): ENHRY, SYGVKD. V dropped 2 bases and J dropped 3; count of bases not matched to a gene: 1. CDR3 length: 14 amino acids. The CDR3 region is CAISEREDYNEQFF. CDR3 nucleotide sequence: TGTGCCATCAGTGAGCGGGAGGACTACAATGAGCAGTTCTTC.

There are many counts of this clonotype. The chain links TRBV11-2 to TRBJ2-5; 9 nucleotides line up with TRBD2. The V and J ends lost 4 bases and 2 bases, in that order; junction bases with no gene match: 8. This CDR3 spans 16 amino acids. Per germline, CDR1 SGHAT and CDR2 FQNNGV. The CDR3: CASSYSSGSEQETQYF. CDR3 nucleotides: TGTGCCAGCAGCTACAGTAGCGGGAGTGAACAAGAGACCCAGTACTTC.

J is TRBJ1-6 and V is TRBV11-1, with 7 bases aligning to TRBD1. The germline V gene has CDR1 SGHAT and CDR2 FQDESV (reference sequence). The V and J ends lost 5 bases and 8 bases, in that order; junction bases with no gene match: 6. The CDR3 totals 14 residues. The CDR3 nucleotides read TGTGCCAGCAGCCGAGACAGGGTGGATTCACCCCTCCACTTT. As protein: CASSRDRVDSPLHF.

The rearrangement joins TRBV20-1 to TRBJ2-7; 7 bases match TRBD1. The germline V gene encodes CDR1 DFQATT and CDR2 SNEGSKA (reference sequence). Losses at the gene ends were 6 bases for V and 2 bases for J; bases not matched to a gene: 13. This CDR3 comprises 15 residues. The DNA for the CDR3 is TGCAGTGCAGCCCGACAGGGTCGGGTTACCTACGAGCAGTACTTC. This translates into CSAARQGRVTYEQYF.

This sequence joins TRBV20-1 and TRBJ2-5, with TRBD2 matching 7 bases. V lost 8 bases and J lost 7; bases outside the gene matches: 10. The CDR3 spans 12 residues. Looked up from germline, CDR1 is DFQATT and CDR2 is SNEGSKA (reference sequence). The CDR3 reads CSTRRGSGTQYF. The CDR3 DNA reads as TGCAGTACACGGCGCGGGAGCGGGACCCAGTACTTC.

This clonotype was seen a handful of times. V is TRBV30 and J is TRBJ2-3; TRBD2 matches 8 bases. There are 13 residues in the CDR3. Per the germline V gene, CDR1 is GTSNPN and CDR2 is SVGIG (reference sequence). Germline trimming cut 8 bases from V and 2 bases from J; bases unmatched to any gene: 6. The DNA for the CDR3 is TGTGCCGGATCAGCGGGAGTCACAGATACGCAGTATTTT. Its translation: CAGSAGVTDTQYF.

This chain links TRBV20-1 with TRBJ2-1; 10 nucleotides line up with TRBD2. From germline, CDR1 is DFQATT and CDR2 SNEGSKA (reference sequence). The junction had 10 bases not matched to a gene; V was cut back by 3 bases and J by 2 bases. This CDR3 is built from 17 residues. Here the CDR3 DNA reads TGCAGTGCTAGCCGCGCTCTAGCGGGAGTTGCCTACAATGAGCAGTTCTTC. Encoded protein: CSASRALAGVAYNEQFF.